A single sample is the source of the 29 T cell receptor beta chains below, sequenced in a study of beta chain features in type 1 diabetes. What was sequenced were expressed TCRB transcripts, since all of the isolated RNA had been reverse transcribed. The method was immunoSEQ multiplex PCR; TCRdb's version includes in-frame clones alone and lacks a portion of them. Among 130,000 or so clones listed, about 9.1% were seen once. Sequenced material: central memory CD4+ T cells from blood. These receptors originate from a woman aged 35 to 49 in good health.

This clone was detected only a few times. The chain has TRBV27 and TRBJ2-7; 9 nucleotides line up with TRBD1. The CDR3 is made up of 14 amino acids. The V gene's germline CDR1 is MNHEY and CDR2 SMNVEV (reference sequence). Trimming took 3 bases from V and 7 from J; bases not matched to a gene: 7. CDR3 loop: CASSFYGTGLEQYF. CDR3 coding DNA: TGTGCCAGCAGTTTCTACGGGACAGGGTTGGAGCAGTACTTC.

V and J are TRBV10-3 and TRBJ2-1; possibly TRBD1 for D (6 bases). Germline CDR1 ENHRY, CDR2 SYGVKD. This CDR3 region has 14 residues. V was clipped by 4 bases and J by 6 bases, with 13 bases between them. CDR3 coding DNA: TGTGCCATCAGTGGGACAGAGCGGTTCAATGAGCAGTTCTTC. The encoded protein is CAISGTERFNEQFF.

This clone was picked up a small number of times. The chain is built from TRBV5-1 and TRBJ2-1; TRBD1 matches at 10 bases. This CDR3 contains 15 residues. Trimming at V came to 2 bases and at J to 2 bases, leaving 1 base not matched to a gene. Looked up from germline, CDR1 is SGHRS and CDR2 is YFSETQ. In nucleotides, the CDR3 is TGCGCCAGCAGCTTCGGACAGGGGGCCTACAATGAGCAGTTCTTC. This sequence encodes CASSFGQGAYNEQFF.

The chain combines TRBV7-2 with TRBJ2-1; tentative D call: TRBD2 (7 bases). Deletions cut 7 bases from V and 10 bases from J, with 20 bases between. Germline loops: CDR1 SGHTA, CDR2 FQGNSA. The CDR3 covers 14 residues. The CDR3 sequence: CASIPRGASYEQFF. Written as DNA, the CDR3 is TGTGCCAGCATCCCTCGGGGGGCCAGTTACGAGCAGTTCTTC.

The chain recombines TRBV5-1 with TRBJ2-5, with D possibly being TRBD1 (5 bases). The length of the CDR3 is 13 residues. Germline-derived CDR1 and CDR2 are SGHRS and YFSETQ. V was shortened by 4 bases and J by 2 bases, with 9 bases between the two germline ends. The CDR3, as DNA: TGCGCCAGCAGCCCGGACACGCAAGAGACCCAGTACTTC. Translated: CASSPDTQETQYF.

The chain has TRBV19 and TRBJ2-3; D is undetermined. The CDR3 sequence is 15 residues long. Germline V CDR1 and CDR2: LNHDA, SQIVND (reference sequence). The ends were cut back, 0 bases at V and 0 bases at J, with 7 bases in the middle. The DNA of the CDR3 is TGTGCCAGTAGTATAGACTTCCCTAGCACAGATACGCAGTATTTT. This codes for CASSIDFPSTDTQYF.

This clone has only a few counts. The chain joins TRBV18 to TRBJ2-7; TRBD1 agrees at 11 bases. The CDR3 totals 15 residues. Trimming cost V 4 bases and J 9 bases; bases outside gene matches: 11. Germline V gene data show CDR1 as KGHSH and CDR2 as LQKENI. CDR3 protein: CASSLRTGGNLGQYF. DNA of the CDR3: TGTGCCAGCTCACTGAGGACAGGGGGCAACCTAGGGCAGTACTTC.

This chain links TRBV6-5 with TRBJ1-1; TRBD1 matches at 10 bases. With 5 bases clipped from V and 5 bases from J, the junction kept 2 bases outside the gene matches. The germline V gene encodes CDR1 MNHEY and CDR2 SVGAGI. The CDR3 loop spans 13 amino acids. This CDR3 reads CASSRTGGTEAFF. In nucleotides, the CDR3 is TGTGCCAGCAGTCGGACAGGGGGAACTGAAGCTTTCTTT.

The J gene is TRBJ2-1, the V gene TRBV5-5, with 7 bases that match TRBD1. Trimming took 4 bases from V and 10 from J; bases not matched to a gene: 11. In germline, CDR1 is SGHKS, CDR2 YYEKEE (reference sequence). This CDR3 has 14 residues. Written as DNA, the CDR3 is TGTGCCAGCAGCGCAGCGGACAGGCCCCTGGAGCAGTTCTTC. It translates to CASSAADRPLEQFF.

This clone was seen a few times. The chain joins TRBV10-3 to TRBJ2-6; 12 nucleotides match TRBD1. The germline CDR1 and CDR2 sequences are ENHRY and SYGVKD. The CDR3 has 16 amino acids. With V trimmed by 6 bases and J by 8 bases, 8 bases remained unmatched. CDR3 nucleotides: TGTGCCATCAGGTGGGGACAGGGGGCGGGTACCAACGTCCTGACTTTC. Translated, it gives CAIRWGQGAGTNVLTF.

The chain combines TRBV29-1 with TRBJ1-1; 9 bases fit TRBD1. The ends lost 7 bases at V and 0 bases at J; junction bases unmatched: 3. The CDR3 spans 13 residues. CDR1 and CDR2 from the germline V gene are SQVTM and ANQGSEA. The CDR3 coding sequence is TGCAGCGAAACAGGGGGCTTGAACACTGAAGCTTTCTTT. Translated: CSETGGLNTEAFF.

This clone has a handful of counts. The gene calls are TRBV7-2 and TRBJ2-3; the match to TRBD2 covers 7 bases. Germline values: CDR1 SGHTA, CDR2 FQGNSA. V was pared by 2 bases and J by 3 bases, with 8 bases of the junction left unmatched. There are 16 residues in the CDR3. CDR3 amino acids: CASSLSPGLGTDTQYF. CDR3 DNA: TGTGCCAGCAGCTTAAGTCCCGGACTAGGGACAGATACGCAGTATTTT.

The CDR3 sequence: CASTRGGSSYNEQFF. The CDR3 DNA is TGCGCCAGCACCCGGGGGGGGAGCTCCTACAATGAGCAGTTCTTC. This sequence joins TRBV5-1 and TRBJ2-1, with 8 bases lining up with TRBD2. V lost 6 bases to trimming and J lost 0 bases; unmatched junction nucleotides: 5. The CDR3 totals 15 residues. Looked up from germline, CDR1 is SGHRS and CDR2 is YFSETQ.

This chain joins TRBV27 and TRBJ1-2; tentatively, D is TRBD1 (6 bases). Germline CDR1 and CDR2: MNHEY and SMNVEV (reference sequence). V dropped 8 bases and J dropped 4 bases, with 11 bases sitting between them. CDR3 length equals 12 residues. CDR3 protein: CASGLGGYGYTF. In DNA form, the CDR3 reads TGTGCCAGCGGTCTAGGGGGCTATGGCTACACCTTC.

The chain links TRBV5-1 to TRBJ1-1; D uncertain. CDR1 is SGHRS and CDR2 is YFSETQ in the germline V gene. There are 13 residues in the CDR3. V was cut by 4 bases and J by 4 bases, with 11 bases left in between. The CDR3 DNA follows: TGCGCCAGCAGCAAACGGGTGGGCACTGAAGCTTTCTTT. Protein sequence: CASSKRVGTEAFF.

The V and J genes are TRBV5-1 and TRBJ2-7; D is ambiguous. Trimming removed 0 bases at V and 4 bases at J, with 5 bases between. The CDR3 is made up of 12 amino acids. From germline, CDR1 is SGHRS and CDR2 YFSETQ. CDR3 in DNA: TGCGCCAGCAGCTTGGATCATTACGAGCAGTACTTC. Translating it yields CASSLDHYEQYF.

V usage is TRBV6-5 and J usage is TRBJ2-1; 10 bases map to TRBD1. Losses at the gene ends were 6 bases for V and 9 bases for J; bases not matched to a gene: 11. CDR1 and CDR2 from the germline V gene are MNHEY and SVGAGI. This CDR3 is built from 15 residues. The CDR3 protein is CASRPGTGALGEQFF. CDR3 nucleotide sequence: TGTGCCAGCAGGCCCGGGACAGGGGCTTTGGGTGAGCAGTTCTTC.

The genes are TRBV6-6 and TRBJ2-1, with 9 bases aligning to TRBD1. The CDR3 runs 11 residues. Germline assignment: CDR1 MNHNY and CDR2 SVGAGI (reference sequence). The trim removed 8 bases at V and 7 bases at J, leaving 0 bases unmatched. CDR3 region: CASGQGNEQFF. In nucleotides, the CDR3 is TGTGCCAGCGGACAGGGGAATGAGCAGTTCTTC.

This clone was counted only a few times. This rearrangement joins TRBV14 to TRBJ1-2, with D possibly matching TRBD1 (5 bases). V gave up 8 bases and J gave up 7 bases, with 23 bases separating them. The CDR3 runs to 15 residues. CDR1 SGHDN and CDR2 FVKESK come from the germline V gene. Written as DNA, the CDR3 is TGTGCCAGCGGAGATCAATTACAGGTGTATAGTGGCTACACCTTC. Amino acid sequence: CASGDQLQVYSGYTF.

The chain carries TRBV2 and TRBJ2-3, with TRBD1 as a possible D gene (6 bases). The V end lost 8 bases, the J end lost 6 bases, and 18 bases lay between the germline ends. In germline, CDR1 is SNHLY, CDR2 FYNNEI. The CDR3 loop spans 14 amino acids. The CDR3 DNA reads TGTGCCAGCGGGAAGAGGGGGACGGGCGATACGCAGTATTTT. It specifies CASGKRGTGDTQYF.

This clone was counted a few times. The rearrangement uses TRBV6-5 and TRBJ1-4; 7 bases match TRBD1. The CDR3 contains 14 residues. Germline CDR1 MNHEY, CDR2 SVGAGI. V was pared by 5 bases and J by 3 bases, with 3 bases of the junction left unmatched. The CDR3 protein is CASSKGAANEKLFF. CDR3 coding DNA: TGTGCCAGCAGTAAGGGGGCGGCTAATGAAAAACTGTTTTTT.

The chain uses TRBV7-9 and TRBJ1-5; D unresolved. V dropped 3 bases and J dropped 6 bases, with 6 bases sitting between them. Looked up from germline, CDR1 is SEHNR and CDR2 is FQNEAQ (reference sequence). The CDR3 covers 12 residues. CDR3 region: CASSFPLQPQHF. Here the CDR3 DNA reads TGTGCCAGCAGCTTCCCCCTTCAGCCCCAGCATTTT.

V usage is TRBV11-2 and J usage is TRBJ2-3; no clear D. With 4 bases removed from V and 0 bases from J, the gap between germline ends came to 2 bases. Germline V gives CDR1 SGHAT, CDR2 FQNNGV. The CDR3 length is 12 residues. The CDR3 nucleotides are TGTGCCAGCAGCTCTAGCACAGATACGCAGTATTTT. Encoded protein: CASSSSTDTQYF.

This clone was recorded many times. The chain joins TRBV5-1 to TRBJ2-7, with D tentatively TRBD2 (7 bases). This CDR3 comprises 13 residues. Germline V lookup: CDR1 SGHRS, CDR2 YFSETQ. V was clipped by 3 bases and J by 3 bases, with 10 bases between them. This CDR3 reads CASSSGGFYEQYF. CDR3 bases: TGCGCCAGCAGCTCGGGGGGCTTCTACGAGCAGTACTTC.

The chain recombines TRBV5-1 with TRBJ1-6; the D gene is possibly TRBD1 (6 bases). The germline V gene encodes CDR1 SGHRS and CDR2 YFSETQ. This CDR3 region has 15 residues. V lost 0 bases to trimming and J lost 9 bases, with 13 bases between them. In nucleotides, the CDR3 is TGCGCCAGCAGCTTGGAGGCACTAGGGGGTTCACCCCTCCACTTT. Translating it yields CASSLEALGGSPLHF. Filled out from reference TRBV5-1 and TRBJ1-6, the complete variable domain reads KAGVTQTPRYLIKTRGQQVTLSCSPISGHRSVSWYQQTPGQGLQFLFEYFSETQRNKGNFPGRFSGRQFSNSRSEMNVSTLELGDSALYLCASSLEALGGSPLHFGNGTRLTVT.

This clone was seen more than once but under ten times. The chain links TRBV6-5 to TRBJ2-2; D is unclear. V was pared by 0 bases and J by 0 bases, with 5 bases between. The CDR3 has 15 residues. Germline CDR1 reads MNHEY; CDR2 reads SVGAGI. CDR3 loop: CASSYSSPNTGELFF. CDR3 in DNA: TGTGCCAGCAGTTACTCAAGCCCGAACACCGGGGAGCTGTTTTTT.

This clone was seen ten or more times. The chain recombines TRBV28 with TRBJ2-7, with D tentatively TRBD1 (6 bases). V lost 2 bases and J lost 3, with 8 bases in between. The CDR3 has 13 residues. The germline gives CDR1 MDHEN, CDR2 SYDVKM. This chain's CDR3 is CASSLGQYYEQYF. The CDR3 region has the DNA TGTGCCAGCAGTTTAGGACAGTACTACGAGCAGTACTTC.

This chain connects TRBV14 to TRBJ2-7; 9 bases line up with TRBD1. The CDR3 sequence is 17 residues long. Germline V gene lookup returns CDR1 SGHDN and CDR2 FVKESK. With V trimmed by 3 bases and J by 2 bases, 11 bases remained unmatched. The CDR3 DNA follows: TGTGCCAGCAGCCAGCTCTCTCTTCGGGACAGGGCCTACGAGCAGTACTTC. Translating it yields CASSQLSLRDRAYEQYF.

This clone has a count of ten or more. The V call is TRBV2, the J call TRBJ2-4, with D perhaps TRBD2 (6 bases). V lost 5 bases to trimming and J lost 7 bases, with 6 bases between them. CDR1 SNHLY and CDR2 FYNNEI come from the germline V gene. The CDR3 is made up of 11 amino acids. CDR3 nucleotide sequence: TGTGCCAGCAGTCTAGCGAACATTCAGTACTTC. Translating gives CASSLANIQYF.